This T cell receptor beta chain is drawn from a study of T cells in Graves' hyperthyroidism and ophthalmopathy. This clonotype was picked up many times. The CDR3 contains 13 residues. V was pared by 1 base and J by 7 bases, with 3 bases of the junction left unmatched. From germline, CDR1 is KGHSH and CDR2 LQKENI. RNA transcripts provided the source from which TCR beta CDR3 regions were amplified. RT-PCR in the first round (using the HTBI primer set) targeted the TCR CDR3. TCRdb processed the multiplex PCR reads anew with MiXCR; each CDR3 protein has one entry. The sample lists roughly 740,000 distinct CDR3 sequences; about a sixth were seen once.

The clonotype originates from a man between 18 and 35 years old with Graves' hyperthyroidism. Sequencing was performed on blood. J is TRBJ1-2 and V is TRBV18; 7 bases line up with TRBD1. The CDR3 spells CASSPQRTGGYTF. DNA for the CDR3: TGTGCCAGCTCACCACAGAGGACAGGTGGCTACACCTTC.